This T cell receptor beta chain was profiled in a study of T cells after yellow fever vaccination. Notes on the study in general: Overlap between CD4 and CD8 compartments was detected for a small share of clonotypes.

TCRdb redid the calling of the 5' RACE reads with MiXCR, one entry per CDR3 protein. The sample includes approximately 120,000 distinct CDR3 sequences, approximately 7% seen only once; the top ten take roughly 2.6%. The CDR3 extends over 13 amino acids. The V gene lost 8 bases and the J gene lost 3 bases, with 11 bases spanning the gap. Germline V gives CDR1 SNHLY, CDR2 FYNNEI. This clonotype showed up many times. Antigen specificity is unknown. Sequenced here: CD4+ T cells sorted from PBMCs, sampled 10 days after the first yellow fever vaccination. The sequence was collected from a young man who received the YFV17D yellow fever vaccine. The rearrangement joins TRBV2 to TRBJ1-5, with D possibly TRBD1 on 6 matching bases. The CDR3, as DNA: TGTGCCAGCTCCCGGGACACCAATCAGCCCCAGCATTTT. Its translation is CASSRDTNQPQHF. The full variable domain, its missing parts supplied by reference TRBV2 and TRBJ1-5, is EPEVTQTPSHQVTQMGQEVILRCVPISNHLYFYWYRQILGQKVEFLVSFYNNEISEKSEIFDDQFSVERPDGSNFTLKIRSTKLEDSAMYFCASSRDTNQPQHFGDGTRLSIL.